This TCR beta chain was profiled in a study of blood T cell repertoires in COVID-19. Study at large: COVID-19 samples from acute and convalescent phases originated in the United States, Italy and Spain.

This CDR3 is 14 amino acids long. Germline V gene data show CDR1 as SGHVS and CDR2 as FNYEAQ. The J segment lost 0 bases and the V segment lost 5 bases, leaving 3 bases of the junction unmatched. The table came from immunoSEQ multiplex PCR; TCRdb's copy has only in-frame clones and leaves some out. The repertoire consists of around 290,000 clones, with around 89% occurring once and the leading ten covering about 5%. The V gene is TRBV7-6, the J gene TRBJ1-1; TRBD1 aligns across 7 bases. The receptor's source is a man aged 40-50 years with acute or convalescent COVID-19. Sample: peripheral blood. Here the CDR3 DNA reads TGTGCCAGCAGCCTACAGGGGATGAACACTGAAGCTTTCTTT. Translating gives CASSLQGMNTEAFF. Variable domain in full (rest from reference TRBV7-6 and TRBJ1-1): GAGVSQSPRYKVTKRGQDVALRCDPISGHVSLYWYRQALGQGPEFLTYFNYEAQQDKSGLPNDRFSAERPEGSISTLTIQRTEQRDSAMYRCASSLQGMNTEAFFGQGTRLTVV.